These 7 T cell receptor beta chains were sequenced from one sample in a study of blood T cell repertoires in COVID-19. TCRdb keeps only in-frame clones here, not all; method: immunoSEQ multiplex PCR. The sample holds around 72,000 clones, about 87% seen once. Material for sequencing was peripheral blood. The receptors derive from an older woman with acute or convalescent COVID-19.

The chain has TRBV7-9 and TRBJ1-1, with TRBD1 matching over 7 bases. In germline, CDR1 is SEHNR, CDR2 FQNEAQ (reference sequence). J gave up 11 bases and V 3 bases, and 15 bases lay outside the gene matches. The CDR3 loop spans 15 amino acids. The DNA of the CDR3 is TGTGCCAGCAGCTTGTACGAGACAGGGATCATTGAGGCTTTCTTT. Protein sequence: CASSLYETGIIEAFF.

This chain connects TRBV29-1 to TRBJ1-5, with 9 bases that match TRBD1. This CDR3 has 13 residues. The germline V gene encodes CDR1 SQVTM and CDR2 ANQGSEA. V lost 5 bases to trimming and J lost 7 bases; unmatched junction nucleotides: 6. This chain's CDR3 is CSVTGGIGQPQHF. CDR3 nucleotide sequence: TGCAGCGTTACAGGGGGCATAGGGCAGCCCCAGCATTTT.

This chain uses TRBV5-4 with TRBJ2-7, with 7 positions matching TRBD2. J gave up 6 bases and V 6 bases, and 6 bases lay outside the gene matches. The CDR3 has 12 residues. Germline values: CDR1 SGHNT, CDR2 YYREEE (reference sequence). The CDR3 reads CASTFGGGEQYF. In DNA form, the CDR3 reads TGTGCCAGCACCTTTGGGGGGGGCGAGCAGTACTTC.

A remark on this clone: One end of the junction does not line up with germline, which may come from a read error. The V and J genes are TRBV2 and TRBJ1-4; possibly TRBD1 for D (5 bases). The CDR3 is made up of 11 amino acids. CDR1 is SNHLY and CDR2 is FYNNEI in the germline V gene. CDR3 loop: CASRANEKLFF. Here the CDR3 DNA reads TGTGCGAGCAGGGCAAATGAAAAACTGTTTTTT.

This chain connects TRBV9 to TRBJ1-3, with D unclear. The V gene lost 0 bases and the J gene lost 7 bases, with 14 bases spanning the gap. CDR3 size: 15 residues. Germline CDR1 and CDR2: SGDLS and YYNGEE. The CDR3 region is CASSVAGSGGNTIYF. As DNA, the CDR3 is TGTGCCAGCAGCGTAGCAGGTAGCGGAGGGAACACCATATATTTT.

The rearrangement joins TRBV7-9 to TRBJ1-5, with 8 bases matching TRBD1. Trimming took 5 bases from V and 5 from J; bases not matched to a gene: 2. CDR1 and CDR2 (germline): SEHNR, FQNEAQ (reference sequence). CDR3 length: 13 residues. The CDR3 loop reads CASSPTGDQPQHF. The CDR3 DNA reads TGTGCCAGCAGCCCGACAGGGGATCAGCCCCAGCATTTT.

V gene TRBV6-1 combines with J gene TRBJ1-2; perhaps TRBD1 as D (5 bases). Germline V gene sequence: CDR1 MNHNS, CDR2 SASEGT. V was cut by 4 bases and J by 6 bases, with 24 bases left in between. This CDR3 comprises 17 residues. The CDR3, as DNA: TGTGCCAGCAGTGCCTTAGTATTCCGCAGGGAGGATCATGGCTACACCTTC. This translates into CASSALVFRREDHGYTF.